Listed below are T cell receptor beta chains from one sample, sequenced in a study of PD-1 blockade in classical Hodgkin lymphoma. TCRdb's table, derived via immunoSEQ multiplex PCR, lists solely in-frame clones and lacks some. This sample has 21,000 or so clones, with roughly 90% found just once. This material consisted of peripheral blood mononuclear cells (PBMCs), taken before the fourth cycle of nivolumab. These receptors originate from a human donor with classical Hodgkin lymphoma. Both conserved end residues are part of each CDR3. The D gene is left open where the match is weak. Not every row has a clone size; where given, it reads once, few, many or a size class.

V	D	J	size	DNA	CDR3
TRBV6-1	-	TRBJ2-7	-	TGTGCCAGCAGAATCGAAGTGGGGGGCTCCTACGAGCAGCACTTC	CASRIEVGGSYEQHF
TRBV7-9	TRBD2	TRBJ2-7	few	TGTGCCAGCAGCAGGACTAGCTCTTCCGAGCAGTACTTC	CASSRTSSSEQYF
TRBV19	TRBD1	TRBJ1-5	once	TGTGCCAGTGTTGGACAGGGGGGTCAGCCCCAGCATTTT	CASVGQGGQPQHF
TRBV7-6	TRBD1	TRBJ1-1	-	TGTGCCAGCAGCATGACAGGGGGCACTGAAGCTTTCTTT	CASSMTGGTEAFF
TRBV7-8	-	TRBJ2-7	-	TGTGCCAGCAGCATTATAACAGGGACCTACGAGCAGTACTTC	CASSIITGTYEQYF
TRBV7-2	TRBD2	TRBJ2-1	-	TGTGCCAGCAGCTATGCAATGGGACTAGCGGGAGGACACAATGAGCAGTTCTTC	CASSYAMGLAGGHNEQFF
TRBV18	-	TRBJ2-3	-	TGTGCCAGCTCACCCCGCCCGGCGGGGGCCCTCACAGATACGCAGTATTTT	CASSPRPAGALTDTQYF
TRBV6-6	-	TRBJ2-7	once	TGTGCCAGCAGTTACTCCCAGAGGGTGTCGGGCGAGCAGTACTTC	CASSYSQRVSGEQYF
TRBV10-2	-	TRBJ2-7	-	TGCGCCAGCAGTGAGTCGGGGAGACTAGAGTTCTACGAGCAGTACTTC	CASSESGRLEFYEQYF
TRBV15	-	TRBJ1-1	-	TGTGCCACCAGCAGAGGAGATACGGGGGGCACTGAAGCTTTCTTT	CATSRGDTGGTEAFF
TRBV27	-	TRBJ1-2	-	TGTGCCAGCAGAGCCTCCGGGACACCTTATGGCTACACCTTC	CASRASGTPYGYTF
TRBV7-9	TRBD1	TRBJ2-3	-	TGTGCCAGCAGCCGGGACAGAAGCACAGATACGCAGTATTTT	CASSRDRSTDTQYF
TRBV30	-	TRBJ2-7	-	TGTGCCTGGAGCTGGGGTTACGAGCAGTACTTC	CAWSWGYEQYF
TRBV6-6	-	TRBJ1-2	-	TGTGCCAGCAGTAGGGAAAGCTATGGCTACACCTTC	CASSRESYGYTF